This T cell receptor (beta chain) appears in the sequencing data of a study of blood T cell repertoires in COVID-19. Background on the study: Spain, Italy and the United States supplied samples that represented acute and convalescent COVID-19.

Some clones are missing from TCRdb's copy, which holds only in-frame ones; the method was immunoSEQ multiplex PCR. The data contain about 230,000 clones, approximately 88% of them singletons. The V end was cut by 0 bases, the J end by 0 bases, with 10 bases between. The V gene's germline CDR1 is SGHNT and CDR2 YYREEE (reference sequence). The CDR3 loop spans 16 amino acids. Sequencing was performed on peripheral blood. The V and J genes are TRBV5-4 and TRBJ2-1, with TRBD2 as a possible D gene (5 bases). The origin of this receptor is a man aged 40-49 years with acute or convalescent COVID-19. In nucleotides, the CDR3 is TGTGCCAGCAGCTTGGGACGGGATTTCTCCTACAATGAGCAGTTCTTC. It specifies CASSLGRDFSYNEQFF.